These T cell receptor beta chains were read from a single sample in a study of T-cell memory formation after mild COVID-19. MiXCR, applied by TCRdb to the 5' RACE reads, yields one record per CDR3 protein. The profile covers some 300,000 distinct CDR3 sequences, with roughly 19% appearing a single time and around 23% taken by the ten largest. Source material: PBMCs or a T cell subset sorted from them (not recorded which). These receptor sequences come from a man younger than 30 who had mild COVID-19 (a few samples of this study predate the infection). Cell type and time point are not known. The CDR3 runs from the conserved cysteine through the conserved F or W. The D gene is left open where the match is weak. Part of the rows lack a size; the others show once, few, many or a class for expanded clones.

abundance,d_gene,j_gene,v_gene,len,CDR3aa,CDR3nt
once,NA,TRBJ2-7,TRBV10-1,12,CASSENSYEQYF,TGCGCCAGCAGTGAGAACTCCTACGAGCAGTACTTC
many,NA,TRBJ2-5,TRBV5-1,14,CASSLDAYQETQYF,TGCGCCAGCAGCTTGGACGCTTACCAAGAGACCCAGTACTTC
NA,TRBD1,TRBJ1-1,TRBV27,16,CASSPGTGGGYTEAFF,TGTGCCAGCAGTCCAGGGACAGGGGGAGGGTACACTGAAGCTTTCTTT
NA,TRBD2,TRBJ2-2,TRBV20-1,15,CSARGLAMNTGELFF,TGCAGTGCTCGCGGACTAGCGATGAACACCGGGGAGCTGTTTTTT
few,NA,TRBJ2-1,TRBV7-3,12,CASSPGSNEQFF,TGTGCCAGCAGCCCGGGATCGAATGAGCAGTTCTTC
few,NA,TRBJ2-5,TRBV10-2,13,CASNSGVGETQYF,TGCGCCAGCAACTCAGGGGTGGGGGAGACCCAGTACTTC
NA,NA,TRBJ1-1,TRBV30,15,CAWSVLGTPRTEAFF,TGTGCCTGGAGTGTACTCGGGACCCCGAGAACTGAAGCTTTCTTT
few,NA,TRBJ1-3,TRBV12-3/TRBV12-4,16,CASSSIPGGTGNTIYF,TGTGCCAGCAGCTCGATCCCGGGGGGCACTGGAAACACCATATATTTT
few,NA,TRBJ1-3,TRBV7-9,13,CASSYRNGHTIYF,TGTGCCAGCAGCTACAGAAACGGACACACCATATATTTT
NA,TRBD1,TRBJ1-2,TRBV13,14,CASSPGTDYYGYTF,TGTGCCAGCAGCCCAGGGACAGATTACTATGGCTACACCTTC
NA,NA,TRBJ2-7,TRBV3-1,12,CASSPEAGKQYF,TGTGCCAGCAGCCCGGAGGCGGGGAAGCAGTACTTC
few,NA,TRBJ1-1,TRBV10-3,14,CAISESVSYTEAFF,TGTGCCATCAGTGAGTCGGTCAGCTACACTGAAGCTTTCTTT
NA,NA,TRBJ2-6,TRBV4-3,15,CASSRDWAGANVLTF,TGCGCCAGCAGCCGGGACTGGGCTGGGGCCAACGTCCTGACTTTC
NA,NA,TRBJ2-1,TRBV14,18,CASSQDPRRLSSYNEQFF,TGTGCCAGCAGCCAAGATCCCAGACGCTTAAGCTCCTACAATGAGCAGTTCTTC
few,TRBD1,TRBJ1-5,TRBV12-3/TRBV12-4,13,CASVRQGEQPQHF,TGTGCCAGCGTCCGACAGGGGGAACAGCCCCAGCATTTT
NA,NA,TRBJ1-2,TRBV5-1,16,CASSLPRDPQDYGYTF,TGCGCCAGCAGCTTGCCACGAGACCCTCAAGACTATGGCTACACCTTC
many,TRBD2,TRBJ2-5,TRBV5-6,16,CASSLERGLPQETQYF,TGTGCCAGCAGCTTGGAACGGGGACTACCCCAAGAGACCCAGTACTTC
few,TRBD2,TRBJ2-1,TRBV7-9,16,CASSFPPGTTHNEQFF,TGTGCCAGCAGCTTTCCCCCCGGGACTACCCACAATGAGCAGTTCTTC
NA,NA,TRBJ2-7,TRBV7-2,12,CASSPNSVEGYF,TGTGCCAGCAGCCCCAACAGTGTCGAGGGGTACTTC
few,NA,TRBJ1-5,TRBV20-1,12,CSVLFGNQPQHF,TGCAGTGTTCTCTTTGGGAATCAGCCCCAGCATTTT
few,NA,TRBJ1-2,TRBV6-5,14,CASSYWVGGDGYTF,TGTGCCAGCAGTTACTGGGTAGGGGGTGATGGCTACACCTTC
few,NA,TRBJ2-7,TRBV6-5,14,CASSYSKGDYEQYF,TGTGCCAGCAGTTACTCGAAAGGGGACTACGAGCAGTACTTC
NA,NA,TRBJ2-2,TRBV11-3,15,CASSLVGRLPGELFF,TGTGCCAGCAGCTTAGTTGGCAGGCTGCCCGGGGAGCTGTTTTTT
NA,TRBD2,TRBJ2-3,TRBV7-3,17,CASSPRGVAGSTDTQYF,TGTGCCAGCAGCCCCCGGGGGGTAGCGGGGAGCACAGATACGCAGTATTTT
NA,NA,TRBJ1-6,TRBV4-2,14,CASSIGQTNSPLHF,TGTGCCAGCAGCATTGGGCAGACCAATTCACCCCTCCACTTT
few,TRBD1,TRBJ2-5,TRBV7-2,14,CASSFKGARETQYF,TGTGCCAGCAGCTTTAAGGGGGCCCGAGAGACCCAGTACTTC
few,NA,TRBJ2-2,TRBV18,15,CASSPSRRASGELFF,TGTGCCAGCTCACCGTCCAGGAGAGCTAGCGGGGAGCTGTTTTTT
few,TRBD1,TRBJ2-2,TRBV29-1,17,CSVAGTGIGGEPGELFF,TGCAGCGTTGCCGGGACAGGGATTGGAGGGGAGCCCGGGGAGCTGTTTTTT
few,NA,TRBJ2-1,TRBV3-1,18,CASSRKDWGSGSYNEQFF,TGTGCCAGCAGCCGAAAGGACTGGGGTAGTGGGTCGTACAATGAGCAGTTCTTC
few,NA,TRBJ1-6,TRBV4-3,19,CASSQDPSSTKGLVSPLHF,TGCGCCAGCAGCCAAGATCCCTCTTCCACCAAGGGTTTGGTTTCACCCCTCCACTTT
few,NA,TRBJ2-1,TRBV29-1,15,CSVEFGRAELDEQFF,TGCAGCGTTGAATTCGGCCGGGCTGAATTAGATGAGCAGTTCTTC
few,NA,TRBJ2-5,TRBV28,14,CASSLAPAGGTQYF,TGTGCCAGCAGTCTCGCTCCCGCGGGTGGGACCCAGTACTTC
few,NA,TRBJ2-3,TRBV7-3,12,CASSSYRAPQYF,TGTGCCAGCAGCTCGTACCGGGCCCCACAGTATTTT
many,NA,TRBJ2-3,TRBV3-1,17,CASSLGSMGGPTDTQYF,TGTGCCAGCAGCCTCGGAAGCATGGGGGGGCCGACAGATACGCAGTATTTT
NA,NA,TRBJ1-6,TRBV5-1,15,CASSEGVLGNSPLHF,TGCGCCAGCAGCGAAGGGGTACTAGGTAATTCACCCCTCCACTTT
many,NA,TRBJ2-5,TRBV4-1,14,CASSGRTAQETQYF,TGCGCCAGCAGCGGCCGGACAGCCCAAGAGACCCAGTACTTC